Sequencing of this TCR beta chain was carried out in a study of cytomegalovirus exposure and HLA in healthy donors. Findings and limits, study-wide: When analyzed later, a missense DCLRE1C variant was found to be linked to TCR beta V- and J-gene trimming.

Concerning this clone: No antigen is known for it.

The ends were cut back, 4 bases at V and 8 bases at J, with 20 bases in the middle. CDR1 is MNHNY, CDR2 SVGAGI, per germline (reference sequence). The CDR3 length is 16 residues. PCR was performed using 60 Vbeta and 13 Jbeta primers. Assay: immunoSEQ multiplex PCR; the TCRdb copy retains only in-frame clones and omits some. The sample holds around 130,000 clones; approximately 80% are singletons and the top ten take just over 1%. This TCR derives from a human donor in good health. The chain couples TRBV6-6 to TRBJ2-2; a weak D match, TRBD1 (6 bases). The sample comprised PBMCs. CDR3: CASSSPHAGASGELFF. The CDR3 DNA is TGTGCCAGCAGTTCACCCCATGCAGGGGCATCGGGGGAGCTGTTTTTT.